A selection of T cell receptor beta chains follows, all from one sample in a study of T cells in tuberculosis. Data came from immunoSEQ multiplex PCR; TCRdb stores just in-frame clones and leaves some out. The sample shows 30,000 or so clones, about 83% of them seen only once. Sequencing was performed on PBMCs, taken at tuberculosis diagnosis. The receptors derive from an adult with tuberculosis. CDR3s include the opening cysteine and the closing phenylalanine or tryptophan. D genes are given only for firm matches. Only part of the rows carry a size: once, few, many, or a class if the clone is expanded.

- | TRBJ1-3 | - | TRBV27 | CASSPAGVDTIYF | TGTGCCAGCAGCCCCGCGGGGGTAGACACCATATATTTT
TRBD1 | TRBJ1-1 | - | TRBV9 | CASSGNRGPDTEAFF | TGTGCCAGCAGCGGAAACAGGGGGCCGGACACTGAAGCTTTCTTT
- | TRBJ2-2 | - | TRBV4-1 | CASSIRVGTGELFF | TGCGCCAGCAGCATCAGGGTGGGGACCGGGGAGCTGTTTTTT
TRBD1 | TRBJ1-3 | - | TRBV18 | CASSRDSLSGNTIYF | TGTGCCAGCTCACGGGACAGTCTCTCTGGAAACACCATATATTTT
- | TRBJ2-2 | few | TRBV28 | CASTSIFGTQTTGELFF | TGTGCCAGCACCTCAATATTCGGGACACAAACCACCGGGGAGCTGTTTTTT
- | TRBJ1-1 | - | TRBV7-6 | CASSLARLGRPNTEAFF | TGTGCCAGCAGCTTAGCGCGCTTGGGGAGACCGAACACTGAAGCTTTCTTT
- | TRBJ2-3 | - | TRBV19 | CASSIQRPTDTQYF | TGTGCCAGTAGTATTCAGCGGCCTACAGATACGCAGTATTTT
- | TRBJ2-7 | - | TRBV28 | CASSLGQFGEQYF | TGTGCCAGCAGTTTAGGACAGTTTGGGGAGCAGTACTTC
TRBD2 | TRBJ2-1 | - | TRBV6-5 | CASSYRGLAGVNEQFF | TGTGCCAGCAGTTACCGTGGACTAGCGGGAGTCAATGAGCAGTTCTTC
- | TRBJ2-3 | - | TRBV18 | CASSPLDSPRTDTQYF | TGTGCCAGCTCACCACTTGACTCTCCTCGCACAGATACGCAGTATTTT
- | TRBJ2-7 | - | TRBV11-2 | CASSSDSAYEQYF | TGTGCCAGCAGCTCTGACAGTGCCTACGAGCAGTACTTC
TRBD1 | TRBJ1-2 | once | TRBV28 | CASRETGVGTYYGYTF | TGTGCCAGCAGAGAGACAGGGGTGGGAACTTACTATGGCTACACCTTC
TRBD1 | TRBJ1-5 | - | TRBV18 | CASSPRQGGNQPQHF | TGTGCCAGCTCACCTAGACAGGGTGGCAATCAGCCCCAGCATTTT
TRBD1 | TRBJ1-4 | - | TRBV9 | CASSETPGQGIKLFF | TGTGCCAGCAGCGAAACTCCGGGACAGGGGATAAAACTGTTTTTT
TRBD1 | TRBJ2-3 | - | TRBV30 | CAWSVLRQGARDTQYF | TGTGCCTGGAGTGTACTCCGACAGGGGGCGAGGGATACGCAGTATTTT
TRBD2 | TRBJ2-5 | - | TRBV6-1 | CASTRSGGGLETQYF | TGTGCCAGCACCAGAAGCGGGGGGGGGTTAGAGACCCAGTACTTC
TRBD1 | TRBJ2-1 | - | TRBV23-1 | CASSHQGVPNEQFF | TGCGCCAGCAGTCACCAGGGGGTTCCCAATGAGCAGTTCTTC
TRBD2 | TRBJ2-7 | - | TRBV5-6 | CASSGDAWTSGRWGEQYF | TGTGCCAGCAGCGGGGATGCCTGGACTAGCGGGAGATGGGGCGAGCAGTACTTC
TRBD1 | TRBJ2-2 | once | TRBV13 | CATSIDRERGELFF | TGTGCCACCTCGATCGACAGGGAACGAGGGGAGCTGTTTTTT
TRBD1 | TRBJ1-1 | - | TRBV5-1 | CASSFGQGLTEAFF | TGCGCCAGCAGCTTTGGACAGGGGTTGACTGAAGCTTTCTTT
TRBD1 | TRBJ2-4 | - | TRBV23-1 | CASRQGGETKNIQYF | TGCGCCAGCCGACAGGGGGGAGAAACCAAAAACATTCAGTACTTC
TRBD1 | TRBJ1-2 | - | TRBV7-6 | CASSPRTGALLYGYTF | TGTGCCAGCAGCCCACGGACAGGGGCCCTCCTCTATGGCTACACCTTC
- | TRBJ1-4 | - | TRBV7-9 | CASRSGGLEKLFF | TGTGCCAGCAGATCTGGGGGCCTTGAAAAACTGTTTTTT
TRBD2 | TRBJ2-5 | - | TRBV5-1 | CASSSTSGGVQETQYF | TGCGCCAGCAGCTCGACTAGCGGGGGGGTCCAAGAGACCCAGTACTTC
- | TRBJ1-4 | - | TRBV6-1 | CASKDGEGTEKLFF | TGTGCCAGCAAGGACGGGGAAGGAACCGAAAAACTGTTTTTT
TRBD2 | TRBJ2-3 | - | TRBV4-2 | CASSLIAGVSDTQYF | TGTGCCAGCAGCCTGATAGCGGGAGTGTCAGATACGCAGTATTTT
- | TRBJ2-1 | - | TRBV18 | CASSFTGYYNEQFF | TGTGCCAGCTCATTTACAGGGTATTACAATGAGCAGTTCTTC
- | TRBJ1-4 | - | TRBV15 | CATTIGLNEKLFF | TGTGCCACCACAATTGGGCTTAATGAAAAACTGTTTTTT
- | TRBJ1-3 | - | TRBV6-1 | CPQPGEVGDTIYF | TGTCCTCAGCCGGGGGAGGTTGGGGACACCATATATTTT